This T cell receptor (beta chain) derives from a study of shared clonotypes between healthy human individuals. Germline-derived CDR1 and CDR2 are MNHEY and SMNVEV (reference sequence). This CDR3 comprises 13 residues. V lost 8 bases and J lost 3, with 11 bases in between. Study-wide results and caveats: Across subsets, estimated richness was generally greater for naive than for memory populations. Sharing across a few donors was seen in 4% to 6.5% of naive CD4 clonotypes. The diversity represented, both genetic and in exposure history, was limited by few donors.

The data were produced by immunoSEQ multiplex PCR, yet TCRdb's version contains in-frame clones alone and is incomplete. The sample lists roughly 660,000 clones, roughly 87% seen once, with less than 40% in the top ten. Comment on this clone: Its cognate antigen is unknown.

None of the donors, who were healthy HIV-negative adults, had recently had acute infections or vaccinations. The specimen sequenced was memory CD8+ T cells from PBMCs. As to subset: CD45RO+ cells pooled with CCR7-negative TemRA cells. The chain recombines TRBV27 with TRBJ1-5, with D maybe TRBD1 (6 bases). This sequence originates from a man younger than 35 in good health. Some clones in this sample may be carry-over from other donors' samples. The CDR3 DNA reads TGTGCCAGCGCATGGACAGACAATCAGCCCCAGCATTTT. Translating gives CASAWTDNQPQHF.